The 20 T cell receptor beta chains listed next were all sequenced from one sample in a study of blood T cell repertoires in COVID-19. TCRdb keeps only in-frame clones here, not all; method: immunoSEQ multiplex PCR. The table records roughly 330,000 clones, over 75% of them present only once. The sample taken for sequencing was PBMCs or T cells enriched from blood (not recorded which). The receptors stem from a man under 40 who had recovered from COVID-19.

V is TRBV7-9 and J is TRBJ1-5; D is ambiguous. The CDR3 spans 12 residues. Germline V lookup: CDR1 SEHNR, CDR2 FQNEAQ (reference sequence). V shed 1 base and J shed 8 bases, with 6 bases lying between them. CDR3 bases: TGTGCCAGCAGCTTAGGCGGGGAGCCCCAGCATTTT. Translated: CASSLGGEPQHF.

The chain has TRBV11-2 and TRBJ1-1, with a possible D match to TRBD1 (5 bases). The CDR3 has 14 residues. Germline V gene data show CDR1 as SGHAT and CDR2 as FQNNGV. With 4 bases removed from V and 5 bases from J, the gap between germline ends came to 14 bases. CDR3 nucleotide sequence: TGTGCCAGCAGCTCACAGGCCCAAGCAACTGAAGCTTTCTTT. Its protein is CASSSQAQATEAFF.

The chain joins TRBV7-9 to TRBJ1-4; 7 positions agree with TRBD1. CDR3 length: 16 residues. Per the germline V gene, CDR1 is SEHNR and CDR2 is FQNEAQ (reference sequence). V dropped 3 bases and J dropped 7; count of bases not matched to a gene: 11. The CDR3 DNA reads as TGTGCCAGCAGCTTTTTGGCGACAGGGCTTGGTGAAAAACTGTTTTTT. This encodes CASSFLATGLGEKLFF.

This clone was counted once. The gene calls are TRBV2 and TRBJ1-1, with D possibly matching TRBD1 (5 bases). The CDR3 totals 12 residues. Germline CDR1 SNHLY, CDR2 FYNNEI. The V end was cut by 5 bases, the J end by 6 bases, with 10 bases between. The CDR3 reads CASSTGIPEAFF. The CDR3 coding sequence is TGTGCCAGCAGTACAGGTATTCCTGAAGCTTTCTTT.

The chain links TRBV14 to TRBJ2-5, with D maybe TRBD2 (5 bases). V lost 4 bases and J lost 6, with 9 bases in between. Germline CDR1 and CDR2: SGHDN and FVKESK. The CDR3 has 12 amino acids. The CDR3 DNA follows: TGTGCCAGCAGCCCTGACGGGAAGACCCAGTACTTC. It yields the protein CASSPDGKTQYF.

The V and J genes are TRBV19 and TRBJ2-7, with TRBD1 matching over 9 bases. CDR1 is LNHDA, CDR2 SQIVND, per germline (reference sequence). V lost 6 bases, J lost 4 bases, and 7 bases stayed unmatched. The CDR3 loop spans 14 amino acids. CDR3 coding DNA: TGTGCCAGTAGCGCACAGGGGGCATCATACGAGCAGTACTTC. This translates into CASSAQGASYEQYF.

The rearrangement uses TRBV3-1 (or the pseudogene TRBV3-2) and TRBJ2-5, with TRBD2 identical over 7 bases. This CDR3 has 16 amino acids. V shed 0 bases, J shed 2 bases, and the junction held 6 bases outside the gene matches. In germline, CDR1 is LGHDT, CDR2 YNNKEL (reference sequence). In DNA form, the CDR3 reads TGTGCCAGCAGCCAAGATCGCGGGGGTACGCAAGAGACCCAGTACTTC. It yields the protein CASSQDRGGTQETQYF.

CDR3 protein: CASSSTTGYGETQYF. In DNA form, the CDR3 reads TGCGCCAGCAGCTCAACTACAGGGTACGGAGAGACCCAGTACTTC. This chain uses TRBV5-1 with TRBJ2-5, with D possibly matching TRBD1 (6 bases). V was pared by 3 bases and J by 4 bases, with 16 bases between. The CDR3 sequence is 15 residues long. CDR1 and CDR2 (germline): SGHRS, YFSETQ.

The chain employs TRBV24-1 and TRBJ1-1; D is unclear. The V end was cut by 5 bases, the J end by 6 bases, with 9 bases between. CDR3 size: 12 residues. CDR1 KGHDR and CDR2 SFDVKD come from the germline V gene. The CDR3 bases are TGTGCCACCAGTGGGAGTACCCCTGAAGCTTTCTTT. This encodes CATSGSTPEAFF.

This clone was seen a single time. V usage is TRBV28 and J usage is TRBJ1-6; no clear D gene. The CDR3 has 16 residues. Germline loops: CDR1 MDHEN, CDR2 SYDVKM. Trimming took 4 bases from V and 4 from J, leaving 14 bases between them. CDR3 bases: TGTGCCAGCAGTTCCATCTCCCACAGTTATAATTCACCCCTCCACTTT. It is translated as CASSSISHSYNSPLHF.

This chain connects TRBV2 to TRBJ2-3; 8 nucleotides align to TRBD2. Trimming at V came to 2 bases and at J to 0 bases, leaving 10 bases not matched to a gene. CDR3 size: 18 residues. Germline V gene lookup returns CDR1 SNHLY and CDR2 FYNNEI. For the CDR3, the DNA is TGTGCCAGCAGTGAAAGGGCTAGCGGGTTCACTAGCACAGATACGCAGTATTTT. It encodes CASSERASGFTSTDTQYF.

This CDR3 reads CASSLPTGLRDTQYF. The CDR3 coding sequence is TGTGCCAGCAGCTTGCCGACAGGTCTACGGGATACGCAGTATTTT. V gene TRBV7-6 combines with J gene TRBJ2-3; tentative D call: TRBD1 (6 bases). This CDR3 has 15 amino acids. V was clipped by 3 bases and J by 6 bases, with 16 bases between them. Germline CDR1 reads SGHVS; CDR2 reads FNYEAQ.

The CDR3 sequence: CASSLGQSETQYF. DNA of the CDR3: TGTGCCAGCAGTCTGGGACAAAGCGAGACCCAGTACTTC. The genes are TRBV12-3 or TRBV12-4 and TRBJ2-5, with D possibly matching TRBD1 (6 bases). V shed 5 bases and J shed 5 bases, with 12 bases lying between them. The CDR3 consists of 13 residues.

V usage is TRBV30 and J usage is TRBJ1-2; 8 bases map to TRBD1. This CDR3 is built from 15 residues. Germline V lookup: CDR1 GTSNPN, CDR2 SVGIG (reference sequence). The V gene end was trimmed by 1 base and the J gene end by 7 bases; junction bases not matched to a gene: 11. The DNA for the CDR3 is TGTGCCTGGAGTGCAGGATCGAACAGGGGGGGTGGCTACACCTTC. Protein product: CAWSAGSNRGGGYTF. Full variable domain (missing parts from reference TRBV30 and TRBJ1-2): SQTIHQWPATLVQPVGSPLSLECTVEGTSNPNLYWYRQAAGRGLQLLFYSVGIGQISSEVPQNLSASRPQDRQFILSSKKLLLSDSGFYLCAWSAGSNRGGGYTFGSGTRLTVV.

The chain carries TRBV27 and TRBJ1-1; D ambiguous. The germline gives CDR1 MNHEY, CDR2 SMNVEV (reference sequence). V lost 3 bases and J lost 1, with 6 bases in between. This CDR3 has 13 residues. Here the CDR3 reads CASSLLRNTEAFF. Here the CDR3 DNA reads TGTGCCAGCAGTTTGCTGAGGAACACTGAAGCTTTCTTT.

This chain links TRBV11-2 with TRBJ2-5, with a possible D match to TRBD2 (5 bases). Per the germline V gene, CDR1 is SGHAT and CDR2 is FQNNGV. The CDR3 spans 15 residues. V lost 3 bases, J lost 5 bases, and 16 bases lay in between. Here the CDR3 reads CASSFALGQRETQYF. CDR3 nucleotides: TGTGCCAGCAGCTTCGCCCTGGGCCAGCGGGAGACCCAGTACTTC.

The chain couples TRBV4-2 to TRBJ1-1; TRBD1 is a possible D gene (5 bases). This CDR3 has 14 amino acids. The V gene's germline CDR1 is LGHNA and CDR2 YNFKEQ. V was pared by 1 base and J by 4 bases, with 10 bases between. CDR3 in DNA: TGTGCCAGCAGCCAAGCAGGGTCGGGCACTGAAGCTTTCTTT. This sequence encodes CASSQAGSGTEAFF.

The chain combines TRBV24-1 with TRBJ2-1, with TRBD1 as a possible D gene (6 bases). The CDR3 extends over 17 amino acids. Deletions cut 0 bases from V and 1 base from J, with 12 bases between. Per germline, CDR1 KGHDR and CDR2 SFDVKD. The CDR3 bases are TGTGCCACCAGTGATTTGGCAGGGGCTTCATCCTACAATGAGCAGTTCTTC. Translation: CATSDLAGASSYNEQFF.

The chain couples TRBV12-3 or TRBV12-4 to TRBJ1-4; D is uncertain. Trimming removed 6 bases from V and 6 bases from J, with 11 bases in between. The CDR3 contains 13 residues. CDR3 sequence reads: CASSNTEDEKLFF. The CDR3, as DNA: TGTGCCAGCAGCAACACCGAGGATGAAAAACTGTTTTTT.

The chain carries TRBV11-2 and TRBJ1-1, with D possibly being TRBD1 (6 bases). V lost 2 bases and J 4 bases, leaving 11 bases between the germline ends. The germline V gene encodes CDR1 SGHAT and CDR2 FQNNGV. The CDR3 totals 14 residues. The CDR3 nucleotides are TGTGCCAGCAGCTTATTAAGCAGGGGCACTGAAGCTTTCTTT. Amino acids: CASSLLSRGTEAFF.